This TCR beta chain is from a study of control samples from healthy donors and cancer patients (dated by TCRdb to 2020 to 2021). On this clone itself: Its binding antigen is unknown. One base away there is no much larger clone; base qualities are not given.

The method behind the library was the immunoSEQ multiplex PCR assay. TCRdb re-hosts the immuneACCESS table, in-frame sequences only. Its copies lack some clones; in the studies checked, an unresolved V gene accounts for under half of them, and the cause for the rest is not known. Within this sample are under 200,000 clones, with roughly 91% of them counted one time only. Of the sample, approximately 1.6% falls within the top ten clones. The sequencing sample was made of blood. This clonotype originated in a woman aged 30 to 39 in good health.

For the CDR3, the sequence is CASSPWTGADTEAFF. Here is the DNA: TGTGCCAGTAGTCCATGGACAGGGGCGGACACTGAAGCTTTCTTT. Recombination joined TRBV19 with TRBJ1-1, and 9 junction bases match TRBD1. Trimming takes 5 bases off V and 3 bases off J; junction bases not matched to a gene: 7. CDR1 LNHDA and CDR2 SQIVND are derived from the germline V gene (reference sequence). The CDR3 measures 15 amino acids from cysteine to phenylalanine. CDR3 DNA is the only sequence kept; it has 45 bases, read in frame from the first base.